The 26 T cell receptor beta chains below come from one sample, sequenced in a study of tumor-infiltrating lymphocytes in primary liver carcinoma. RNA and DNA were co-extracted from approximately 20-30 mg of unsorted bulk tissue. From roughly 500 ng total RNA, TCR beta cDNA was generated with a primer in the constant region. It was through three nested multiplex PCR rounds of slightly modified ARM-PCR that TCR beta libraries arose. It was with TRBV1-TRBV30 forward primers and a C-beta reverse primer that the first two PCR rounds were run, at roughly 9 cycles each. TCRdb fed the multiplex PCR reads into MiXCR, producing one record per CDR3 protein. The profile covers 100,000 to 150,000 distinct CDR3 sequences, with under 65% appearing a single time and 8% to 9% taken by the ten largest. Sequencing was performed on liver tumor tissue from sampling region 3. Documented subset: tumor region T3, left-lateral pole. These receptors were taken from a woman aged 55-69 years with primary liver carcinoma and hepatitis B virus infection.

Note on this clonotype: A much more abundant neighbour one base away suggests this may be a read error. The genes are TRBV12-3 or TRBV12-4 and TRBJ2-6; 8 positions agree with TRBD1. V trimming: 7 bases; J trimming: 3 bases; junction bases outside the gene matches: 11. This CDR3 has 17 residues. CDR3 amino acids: CASTILPGGSGANVLTF. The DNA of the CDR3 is TGTGCCAGCACTATATTGCCAGGGGGCAGTGGGGCCAACGTCCTGACTTTC.

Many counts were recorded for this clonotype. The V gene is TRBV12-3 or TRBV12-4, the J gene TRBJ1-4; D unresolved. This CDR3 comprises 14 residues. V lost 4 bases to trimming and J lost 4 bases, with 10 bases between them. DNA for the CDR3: TGTGCCAGCAGTTCCCAAAGACTTAATGAAAAACTGTTTTTT. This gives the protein CASSSQRLNEKLFF.

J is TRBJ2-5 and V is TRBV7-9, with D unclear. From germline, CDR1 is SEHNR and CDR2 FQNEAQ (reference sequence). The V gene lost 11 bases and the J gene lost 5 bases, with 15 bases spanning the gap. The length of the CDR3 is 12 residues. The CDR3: CAVGPTHETQYF. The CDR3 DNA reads TGTGCCGTTGGACCCACCCATGAGACCCAGTACTTC.

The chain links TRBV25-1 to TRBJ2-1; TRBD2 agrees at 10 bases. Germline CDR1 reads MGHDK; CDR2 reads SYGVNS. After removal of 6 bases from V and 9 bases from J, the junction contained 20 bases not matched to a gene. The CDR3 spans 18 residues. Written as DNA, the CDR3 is TGTGCCAGCAGAAAACCTTATCAAGCGGGAGGGCCAGTAGGTGAGCAGTTCTTC. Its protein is CASRKPYQAGGPVGEQFF.

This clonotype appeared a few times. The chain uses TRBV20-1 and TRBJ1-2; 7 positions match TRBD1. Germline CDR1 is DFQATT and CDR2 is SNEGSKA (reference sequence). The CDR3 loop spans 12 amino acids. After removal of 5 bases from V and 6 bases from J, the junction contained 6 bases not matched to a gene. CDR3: CSAPTGADGYTF. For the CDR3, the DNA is TGCAGTGCTCCCACAGGGGCCGATGGCTACACCTTC.

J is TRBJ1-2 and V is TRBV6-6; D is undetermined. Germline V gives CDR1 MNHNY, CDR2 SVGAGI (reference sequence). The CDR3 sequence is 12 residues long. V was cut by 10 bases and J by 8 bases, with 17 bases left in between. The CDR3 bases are TGTGCCACTACCCCGTACGAGGAAGGCTACACCTTC. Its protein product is CATTPYEEGYTF.

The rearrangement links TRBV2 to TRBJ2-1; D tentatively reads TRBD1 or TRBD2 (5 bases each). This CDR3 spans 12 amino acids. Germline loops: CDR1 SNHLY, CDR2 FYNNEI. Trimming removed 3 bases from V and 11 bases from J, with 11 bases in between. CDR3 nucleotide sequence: TGTGCCAGCAGTGAGGGGAGACAGCAGCAGTTCTTC. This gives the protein CASSEGRQQQFF.

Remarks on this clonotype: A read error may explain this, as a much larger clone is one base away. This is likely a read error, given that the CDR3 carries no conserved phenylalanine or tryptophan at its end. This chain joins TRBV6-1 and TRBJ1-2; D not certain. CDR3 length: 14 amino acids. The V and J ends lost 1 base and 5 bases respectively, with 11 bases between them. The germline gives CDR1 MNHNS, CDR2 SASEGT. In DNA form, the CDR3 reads TGTGCCAGCAGTGAAGAGGAACAGCTGTATGGCTACACCCTC. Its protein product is CASSEEEQLYGYTL.

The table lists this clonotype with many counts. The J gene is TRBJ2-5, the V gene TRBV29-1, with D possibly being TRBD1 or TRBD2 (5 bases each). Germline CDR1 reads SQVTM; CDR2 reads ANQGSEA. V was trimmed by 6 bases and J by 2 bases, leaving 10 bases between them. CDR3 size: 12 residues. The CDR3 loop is CSVGDSQETQYF. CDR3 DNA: TGCAGCGTGGGAGACAGTCAAGAGACCCAGTACTTC.

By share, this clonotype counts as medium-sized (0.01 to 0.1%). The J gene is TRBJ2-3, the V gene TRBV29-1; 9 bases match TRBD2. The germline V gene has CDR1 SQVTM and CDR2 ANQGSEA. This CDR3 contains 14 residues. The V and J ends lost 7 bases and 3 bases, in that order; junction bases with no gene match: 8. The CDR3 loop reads CSGAGGIGTDTQYF. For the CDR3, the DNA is TGCAGCGGTGCGGGAGGGATCGGGACAGATACGCAGTATTTT.

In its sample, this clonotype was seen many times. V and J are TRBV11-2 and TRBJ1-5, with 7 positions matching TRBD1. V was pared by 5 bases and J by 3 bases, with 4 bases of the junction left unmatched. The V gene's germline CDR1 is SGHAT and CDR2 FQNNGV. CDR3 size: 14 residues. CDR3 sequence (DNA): TGTGCCAGCAGCCTCACAGGGGCCAATCAGCCCCAGCATTTT. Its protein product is CASSLTGANQPQHF.

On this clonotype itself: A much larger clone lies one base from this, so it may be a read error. The CDR3 bases are TGTGCCTGCAGCTTCGGGACAGGGAACGAAAAACTGTTTTTT. Protein product: CACSFGTGNEKLFF. This chain joins TRBV5-6 and TRBJ1-4, with 9 bases fitting TRBD1. The germline V gene has CDR1 SGHDT and CDR2 YYEEEE. The CDR3 loop spans 14 amino acids.

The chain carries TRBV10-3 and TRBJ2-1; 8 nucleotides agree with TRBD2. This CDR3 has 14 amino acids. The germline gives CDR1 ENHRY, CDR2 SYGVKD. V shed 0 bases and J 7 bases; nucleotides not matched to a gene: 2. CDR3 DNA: TGTGCCATCAGTGAGTCGGGGACTAGTAATGAGCAGTTCTTC. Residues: CAISESGTSNEQFF.

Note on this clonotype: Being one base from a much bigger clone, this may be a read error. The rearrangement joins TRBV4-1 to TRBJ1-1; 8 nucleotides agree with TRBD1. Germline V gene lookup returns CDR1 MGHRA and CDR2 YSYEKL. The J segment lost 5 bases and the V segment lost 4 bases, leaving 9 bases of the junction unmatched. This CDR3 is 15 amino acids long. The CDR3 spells CASSRDRTGKTEAFF. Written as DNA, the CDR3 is TGCGCCAGCAGCCGAGACCGGACAGGGAAAACTGAAGCTTTCTTT.

The CDR3 protein is CAIDAGVFTDTQYF. The CDR3 DNA sequence: TGTGCCATTGATGCAGGAGTTTTCACAGATACGCAGTATTTT. The chain combines TRBV7-8 with TRBJ2-3, with D uncertain. This CDR3 is built from 14 residues. Deletions cut 10 bases from V and 2 bases from J, with 16 bases between. Germline V gene data show CDR1 as SGHVS and CDR2 as FQNEAQ.

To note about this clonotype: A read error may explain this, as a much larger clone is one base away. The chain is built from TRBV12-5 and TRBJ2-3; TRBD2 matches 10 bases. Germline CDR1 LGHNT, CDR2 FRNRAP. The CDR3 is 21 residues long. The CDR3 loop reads CASGLSHPGTSVFLGTDTRYF. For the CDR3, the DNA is TGTGCTAGTGGTTTGTCCCACCCCGGGACTAGCGTCTTTCTCGGCACAGATACGCGGTATTTT. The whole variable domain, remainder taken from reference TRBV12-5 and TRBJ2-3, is DARVTQTPRHKVTEMGQEVTMRCQPILGHNTVFWYRQTMMQGLELLAYFRNRAPLDDSGMPKDRFSAEMPDATLATLKIQPSEPRDSAVYFCASGLSHPGTSVFLGTDTRYFGPGTRLTVL.

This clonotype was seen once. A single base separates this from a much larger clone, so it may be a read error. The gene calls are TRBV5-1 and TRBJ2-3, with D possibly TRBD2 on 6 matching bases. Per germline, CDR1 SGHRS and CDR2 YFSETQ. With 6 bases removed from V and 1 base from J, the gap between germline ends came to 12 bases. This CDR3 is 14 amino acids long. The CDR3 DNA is TGCGCCAGCAACCCGGCGGGGCGCACAGATACGCAGTATTTT. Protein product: CASNPAGRTDTQYF.

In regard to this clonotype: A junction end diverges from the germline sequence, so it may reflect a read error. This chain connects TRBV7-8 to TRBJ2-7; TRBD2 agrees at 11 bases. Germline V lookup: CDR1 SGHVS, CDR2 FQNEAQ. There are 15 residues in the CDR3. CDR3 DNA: TGTGCCAGCAGCTTCGCTAGCGGGAGGACCTACAAGCAGTACTTC. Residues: CASSFASGRTYKQYF.

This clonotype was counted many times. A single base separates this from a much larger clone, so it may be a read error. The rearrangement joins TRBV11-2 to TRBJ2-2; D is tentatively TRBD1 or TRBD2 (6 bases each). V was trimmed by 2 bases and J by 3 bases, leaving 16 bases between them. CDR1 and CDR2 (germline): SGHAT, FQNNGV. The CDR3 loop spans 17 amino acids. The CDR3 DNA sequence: TGTGCCAGCAGCTTATCCCTGTGGGGGGCGGACACCGGGGAGCTGTTTTTT. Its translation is CASSLSLWGADTGELFF.

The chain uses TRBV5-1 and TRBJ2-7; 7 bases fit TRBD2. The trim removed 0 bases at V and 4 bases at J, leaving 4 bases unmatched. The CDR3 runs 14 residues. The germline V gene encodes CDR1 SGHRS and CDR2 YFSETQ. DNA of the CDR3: TGCGCCAGCAGCTTGGGGACTAGAATATACGAGCAGTACTTC. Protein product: CASSLGTRIYEQYF.

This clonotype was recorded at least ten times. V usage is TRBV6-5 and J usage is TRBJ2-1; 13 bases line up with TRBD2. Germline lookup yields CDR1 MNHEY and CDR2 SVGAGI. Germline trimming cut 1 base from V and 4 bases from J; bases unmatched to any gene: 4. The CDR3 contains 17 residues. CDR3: CASSYLLAGGQYNEQFF. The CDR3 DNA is TGTGCCAGCAGTTACTTACTAGCGGGAGGGCAGTACAATGAGCAGTTCTTC.

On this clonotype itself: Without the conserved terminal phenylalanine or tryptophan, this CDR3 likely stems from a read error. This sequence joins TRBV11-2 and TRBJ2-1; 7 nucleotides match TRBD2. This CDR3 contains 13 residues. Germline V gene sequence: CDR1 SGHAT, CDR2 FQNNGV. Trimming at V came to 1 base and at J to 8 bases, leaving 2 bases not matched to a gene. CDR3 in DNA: TGTGCCAGCAGCTTAGGTCTAGCGGATGAGCAGTTCATC. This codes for CASSLGLADEQFI.

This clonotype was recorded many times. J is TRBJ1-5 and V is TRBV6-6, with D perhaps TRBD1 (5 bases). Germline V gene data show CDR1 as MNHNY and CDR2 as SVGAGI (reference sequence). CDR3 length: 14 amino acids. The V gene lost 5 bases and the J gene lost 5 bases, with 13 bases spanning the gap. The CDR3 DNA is TGTGCCAGCAGTCCCGGGGGGGGTGATCAGCCCCAGCATTTT. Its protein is CASSPGGGDQPQHF.

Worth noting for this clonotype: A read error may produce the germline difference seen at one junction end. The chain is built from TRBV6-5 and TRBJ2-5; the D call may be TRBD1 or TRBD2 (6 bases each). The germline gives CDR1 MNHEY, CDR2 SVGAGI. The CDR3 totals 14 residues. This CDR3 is CASSFGGREGTQCF. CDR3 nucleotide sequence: TGTGCCAGCAGTTTCGGGGGCCGAGAAGGGACCCAGTGCTTC.

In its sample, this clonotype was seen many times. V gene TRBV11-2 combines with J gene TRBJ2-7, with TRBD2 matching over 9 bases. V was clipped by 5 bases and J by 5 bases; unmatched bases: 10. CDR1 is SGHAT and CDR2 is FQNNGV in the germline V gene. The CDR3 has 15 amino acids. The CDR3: CASSPLAGARDEQYF. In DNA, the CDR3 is TGTGCCAGCAGCCCTTTAGCGGGGGCGCGGGACGAGCAGTACTTC.

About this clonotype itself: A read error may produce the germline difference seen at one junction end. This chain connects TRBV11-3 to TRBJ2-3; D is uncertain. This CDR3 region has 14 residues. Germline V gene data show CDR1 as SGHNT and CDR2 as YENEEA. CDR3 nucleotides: TGTGCCAGCAGCTTAGATCTGTCCAGTTTCACCGCCTTTTTC. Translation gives CASSLDLSSFTAFF.